A selection of T cell receptor beta chains follows, all from one sample in a study of long-term antiretroviral therapy in people with HIV. Method: immunoSEQ multiplex PCR; TCRdb's copy keeps in-frame clones and lacks some. Among roughly 28,000 clones, 95% were seen once, and the ten largest hold over 3%. Sample: unsorted PBMCs, taken 5.3 years after starting antiretroviral therapy. The receptors were gathered from a middle-aged man with HIV. CDR3s include the opening cysteine and the closing phenylalanine or tryptophan. The order of the fields is J gene, D gene, clone size, V gene, CDR3 length, CDR3 protein, CDR3 DNA. D genes are given only for firm matches. A row's size may be missing; if present it is once, few, many or a size class.

J gene: TRBJ1-1
D gene: -
clone size: once
V gene: TRBV6-5
CDR3 length: 11
CDR3 protein: CASSYGDTAFF
CDR3 DNA: TGTGCCAGCAGTTACGGGGACACGGCTTTCTTT

J gene: TRBJ2-1
D gene: -
clone size: -
V gene: TRBV4-3
CDR3 length: 15
CDR3 protein: CASSQALAVHNEQFF
CDR3 DNA: TGCGCCAGCAGCCAGGCTTTGGCGGTTCACAATGAGCAGTTCTTC

J gene: TRBJ1-2
D gene: TRBD1
clone size: -
V gene: TRBV5-4
CDR3 length: 13
CDR3 protein: CASSARDRDGYTF
CDR3 DNA: TGTGCCAGCAGCGCCCGGGACAGGGACGGCTACACCTTC

J gene: TRBJ1-2
D gene: -
clone size: -
V gene: TRBV29-1
CDR3 length: 13
CDR3 protein: CSVVWGLGYGYTF
CDR3 DNA: TGCAGCGTAGTCTGGGGCCTCGGCTATGGCTACACCTTC

J gene: TRBJ1-2
D gene: -
clone size: -
V gene: TRBV6-1
CDR3 length: 13
CDR3 protein: CASSESTVYGYTF
CDR3 DNA: TGTGCCAGCAGTGAATCGACAGTCTATGGCTACACCTTC

J gene: TRBJ2-5
D gene: TRBD2
clone size: -
V gene: TRBV5-6
CDR3 length: 18
CDR3 protein: CASSPLRDRPGGQETQYF
CDR3 DNA: TGTGCCAGCAGCCCTCTCAGGGACCGACCGGGGGGCCAAGAGACCCAGTACTTC

J gene: TRBJ1-3
D gene: -
clone size: once
V gene: TRBV11-2
CDR3 length: 16
CDR3 protein: CASSLARVVTGNTIYF
CDR3 DNA: TGTGCCAGCAGCTTAGCCAGGGTAGTTACTGGAAACACCATATATTTT

J gene: TRBJ2-4
D gene: TRBD2
clone size: -
V gene: TRBV28
CDR3 length: 18
CDR3 protein: CASSLVASGGATKNIQYF
CDR3 DNA: TGTGCCAGCAGTTTGGTGGCTAGCGGGGGGGCGACCAAAAACATTCAGTACTTC

J gene: TRBJ1-1
D gene: -
clone size: -
V gene: TRBV5-1
CDR3 length: 12
CDR3 protein: CASSLEGQGAFF
CDR3 DNA: TGCGCCAGCAGCTTGGAGGGGCAAGGGGCTTTCTTT

J gene: TRBJ1-2
D gene: -
clone size: -
V gene: TRBV7-6
CDR3 length: 16
CDR3 protein: CASSLDRWGAGYGYTF
CDR3 DNA: TGTGCCAGCAGCTTAGATCGTTGGGGCGCGGGCTATGGCTACACCTTC

J gene: TRBJ2-3
D gene: TRBD1
clone size: -
V gene: TRBV5-1
CDR3 length: 16
CDR3 protein: CASSLLGQGATDTQYF
CDR3 DNA: TGCGCCAGCAGCTTGTTAGGACAGGGGGCGACAGATACGCAGTATTTT

J gene: TRBJ1-5
D gene: TRBD1
clone size: -
V gene: TRBV19
CDR3 length: 16
CDR3 protein: CASSIKGQGMGQPQHF
CDR3 DNA: TGTGCCAGTAGTATCAAGGGACAGGGAATGGGTCAGCCCCAGCATTTT

J gene: TRBJ1-4
D gene: TRBD1
clone size: few
V gene: TRBV7-3
CDR3 length: 16
CDR3 protein: CASSSNKGAKVEKLFF
CDR3 DNA: TGTGCCAGCAGCTCTAATAAGGGGGCCAAAGTTGAAAAACTGTTTTTT

J gene: TRBJ1-2
D gene: TRBD1
clone size: -
V gene: TRBV30
CDR3 length: 14
CDR3 protein: CAWSLRGLTYGYTF
CDR3 DNA: TGTGCCTGGAGCCTAAGGGGGCTCACCTATGGCTACACCTTC

J gene: TRBJ2-1
D gene: -
clone size: once
V gene: TRBV5-6
CDR3 length: 15
CDR3 protein: CASSFRTGVLSEQFF
CDR3 DNA: TGTGCCAGCAGCTTTCGGACTGGGGTACTAAGTGAGCAGTTCTTC

J gene: TRBJ2-3
D gene: -
clone size: once
V gene: TRBV5-1
CDR3 length: 15
CDR3 protein: CASSLDGGRGDTQYF
CDR3 DNA: TGCGCCAGCAGCTTGGATGGGGGTAGGGGAGATACGCAGTATTTT

J gene: TRBJ1-4
D gene: -
clone size: -
V gene: TRBV6-1
CDR3 length: 14
CDR3 protein: CASSEKGTNEKLFF
CDR3 DNA: TGTGCCAGCAGTGAAAAGGGGACTAATGAAAAACTGTTTTTT

J gene: TRBJ1-3
D gene: -
clone size: -
V gene: TRBV2
CDR3 length: 15
CDR3 protein: CASSDTKSSGNTIYF
CDR3 DNA: TGTGCCAGCAGTGATACGAAGAGCTCTGGAAACACCATATATTTT

J gene: TRBJ1-2
D gene: -
clone size: few
V gene: TRBV30
CDR3 length: 13
CDR3 protein: CAWNLGQIYGYTF
CDR3 DNA: TGTGCCTGGAACCTCGGACAGATTTATGGCTACACCTTC

J gene: TRBJ1-1
D gene: -
clone size: -
V gene: TRBV28
CDR3 length: 13
CDR3 protein: CASSTQGNTEAFF
CDR3 DNA: TGTGCCAGCAGCACACAGGGGAACACTGAAGCTTTCTTT

J gene: TRBJ1-4
D gene: TRBD1
clone size: -
V gene: TRBV15
CDR3 length: 16
CDR3 protein: CATSRGRTGFNEKLFF
CDR3 DNA: TGTGCCACCAGCAGAGGCCGGACAGGGTTTAATGAAAAACTGTTTTTT

J gene: TRBJ1-2
D gene: -
clone size: -
V gene: TRBV5-5
CDR3 length: 16
CDR3 protein: CASSLWGQGESYGYTF
CDR3 DNA: TGTGCCAGCAGCTTGTGGGGGCAGGGTGAGAGCTATGGCTACACCTTC

J gene: TRBJ2-3
D gene: TRBD2
clone size: -
V gene: TRBV10-3
CDR3 length: 15
CDR3 protein: CAISEPGTSGLTQYF
CDR3 DNA: TGTGCCATCAGTGAGCCCGGGACTAGCGGCCTAACGCAGTATTTT

J gene: TRBJ2-1
D gene: -
clone size: -
V gene: TRBV5-1
CDR3 length: 14
CDR3 protein: CASSLVTSNNEQFF
CDR3 DNA: TGCGCCAGCAGCTTGGTGACTAGTAACAATGAGCAGTTCTTC

J gene: TRBJ2-2
D gene: -
clone size: -
V gene: TRBV6-5
CDR3 length: 14
CDR3 protein: CASKLYKDTGELFF
CDR3 DNA: TGTGCCAGCAAACTTTACAAGGACACCGGGGAGCTGTTTTTT

J gene: TRBJ1-5
D gene: TRBD1
clone size: -
V gene: TRBV27
CDR3 length: 14
CDR3 protein: CASSLETGDQPQHF
CDR3 DNA: TGTGCCAGCAGTTTAGAGACAGGGGACCAGCCCCAGCATTTT

J gene: TRBJ1-6
D gene: -
clone size: -
V gene: TRBV5-8
CDR3 length: 14
CDR3 protein: CASSLGPVNSPLHF
CDR3 DNA: TGTGCCAGCAGCTTGGGTCCGGTTAATTCACCCCTCCACTTT

J gene: TRBJ2-7
D gene: -
clone size: -
V gene: TRBV7-6
CDR3 length: 13
CDR3 protein: CASSLRTNDEQYF
CDR3 DNA: TGTGCCAGCAGCTTAAGGACAAACGACGAGCAGTACTTC

J gene: TRBJ1-3
D gene: -
clone size: -
V gene: TRBV6-5
CDR3 length: 15
CDR3 protein: CASSYSRDPGNTIYF
CDR3 DNA: TGTGCCAGCAGTTACAGCAGGGACCCTGGAAACACCATATATTTT

J gene: TRBJ1-5
D gene: -
clone size: -
V gene: TRBV29-1
CDR3 length: 14
CDR3 protein: CSVETPRGRQPQHF
CDR3 DNA: TGCAGCGTTGAAACCCCGCGGGGTCGTCAGCCCCAGCATTTT

J gene: TRBJ1-2
D gene: -
clone size: -
V gene: TRBV7-2
CDR3 length: 17
CDR3 protein: CASSWTTSKAAPYGYTF
CDR3 DNA: TGTGCCAGCAGCTGGACCACTTCGAAGGCAGCCCCGTATGGCTACACCTTC

J gene: TRBJ2-6
D gene: TRBD1
clone size: -
V gene: TRBV5-5
CDR3 length: 16
CDR3 protein: CASSPYRGAGANVLTF
CDR3 DNA: TGTGCCAGCAGCCCATACAGGGGGGCTGGGGCCAACGTCCTGACTTTC

J gene: TRBJ2-5
D gene: TRBD1
clone size: -
V gene: TRBV5-4
CDR3 length: 16
CDR3 protein: CASSLARTGGEETQYF
CDR3 DNA: TGTGCCAGCAGCTTGGCTCGGACAGGGGGCGAAGAGACCCAGTACTTC

J gene: TRBJ1-2
D gene: -
clone size: -
V gene: TRBV30
CDR3 length: 12
CDR3 protein: CAWSAQGLGYTF
CDR3 DNA: TGTGCCTGGAGTGCCCAGGGACTAGGCTACACCTTC

J gene: TRBJ1-2
D gene: -
clone size: -
V gene: TRBV27
CDR3 length: 16
CDR3 protein: CASSPLVAGPLNGYTF
CDR3 DNA: TGTGCCAGCAGCCCCCTCGTAGCAGGGCCTTTGAATGGCTACACCTTC

J gene: TRBJ2-2
D gene: -
clone size: -
V gene: TRBV6-4
CDR3 length: 13
CDR3 protein: CASSDSMTGELFF
CDR3 DNA: TGTGCCAGCAGTGACTCAATGACCGGGGAGCTGTTTTTT

J gene: TRBJ1-1
D gene: TRBD1
clone size: -
V gene: TRBV5-1
CDR3 length: 17
CDR3 protein: CASSWGGGNSGNTEAFF
CDR3 DNA: TGCGCCAGCAGCTGGGGAGGGGGCAATAGCGGGAACACTGAAGCTTTCTTT

J gene: TRBJ1-1
D gene: TRBD1
clone size: -
V gene: TRBV18
CDR3 length: 15
CDR3 protein: CASSTGQGPNTEAFF
CDR3 DNA: TGTGCCAGCTCAACCGGACAGGGGCCTAACACTGAAGCTTTCTTT

J gene: TRBJ2-1
D gene: TRBD1
clone size: -
V gene: TRBV4-3
CDR3 length: 15
CDR3 protein: CASSLGQGWDNEQFF
CDR3 DNA: TGCGCCAGCAGCCTCGGACAGGGGTGGGACAATGAGCAGTTCTTC

J gene: TRBJ1-1
D gene: -
clone size: -
V gene: TRBV11-2
CDR3 length: 16
CDR3 protein: CASSLNDRTANTEAFF
CDR3 DNA: TGTGCCAGCAGCTTAAACGATCGGACAGCAAACACTGAAGCTTTCTTT

J gene: TRBJ1-2
D gene: -
clone size: -
V gene: TRBV21-1
CDR3 length: 16
CDR3 protein: CASSKNRTGGGYGYTF
CDR3 DNA: TGTGCCAGCAGCAAAAACCGGACAGGGGGGGGCTATGGCTACACCTTC

J gene: TRBJ2-3
D gene: TRBD2
clone size: -
V gene: TRBV6-5
CDR3 length: 15
CDR3 protein: CASSPGAGGAHTQYF
CDR3 DNA: TGTGCCAGCAGTCCCGGAGCGGGGGGCGCCCATACGCAGTATTTT